This TCR beta chain is drawn from a study of blood T cell repertoires in COVID-19. Looking at the study overall: T cells, B-cell-depleted T cells, or PBMCs supplied cDNA or gDNA.

Germline V CDR1 and CDR2: KGHSH, LQKENI. The ends were cut back, 3 bases at V and 9 bases at J, with 14 bases in the middle. The CDR3 is 13 amino acids. Per the authors' pipeline: Scientists estimated how many nucleated cells there were by amplifying reference gene primers. Sequencing used immunoSEQ multiplex PCR; TCRdb keeps in-frame clones, though not all of them. The V and J calls and clone size were taken over from that table, and D and trimming were inferred from the DNA. The sample carries about 42,000 clones, about 77% recorded once. This chain joins TRBV18 and TRBJ1-2; a weak D match, TRBD1 (6 bases). Sequenced input: peripheral blood. The clonotype was recovered from a woman in her 70s with acute or convalescent COVID-19. The CDR3 spells CASSPRNRESYTF. The CDR3 DNA sequence: TGTGCCAGCTCACCCCGGAACAGGGAAAGCTACACCTTC. Full variable domain (rest looked up from reference TRBV18 and TRBJ1-2): NAGVMQNPRHLVRRRGQEARLRCSPMKGHSHVYWYRQLPEEGLKFMVYLQKENIIDESGMPKERFSAEFPKEGPSILRIQQVVRGDSAAYFCASSPRNRESYTFGSGTRLTVV.